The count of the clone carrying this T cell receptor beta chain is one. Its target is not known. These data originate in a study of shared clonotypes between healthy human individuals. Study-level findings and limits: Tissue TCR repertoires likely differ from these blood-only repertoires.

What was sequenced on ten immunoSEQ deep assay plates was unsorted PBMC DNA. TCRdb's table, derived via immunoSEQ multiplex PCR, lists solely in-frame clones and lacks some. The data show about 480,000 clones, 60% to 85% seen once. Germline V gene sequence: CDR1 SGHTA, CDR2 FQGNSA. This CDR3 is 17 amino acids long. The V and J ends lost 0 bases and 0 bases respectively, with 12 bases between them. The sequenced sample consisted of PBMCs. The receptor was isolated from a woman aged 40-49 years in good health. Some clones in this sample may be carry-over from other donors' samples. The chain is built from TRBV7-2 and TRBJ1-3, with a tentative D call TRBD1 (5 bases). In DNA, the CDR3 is TGTGCCAGCAGCTTAGCGCGACAGACAAACTCTGGAAACACCATATATTTT. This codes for CASSLARQTNSGNTIYF.